This TCR beta chain came from a study of STAT5B mutations in CD4+ large granular lymphocyte leukemia. In the study overall: CD8+ depletion followed by anti-CD4 microbead selection was applied to cryopreserved cells.

Data came from immunoSEQ multiplex PCR; TCRdb stores just in-frame clones and leaves some out. The data hold more than 2,500 clones, with 75% to 85% observed a single time. Remarks on this clone: Its antigen is as yet unknown.

Either unselected PBMC or bead-purified CD4+, CD4+CD8+, CD57+ or CD56+ cells were sequenced. The study's findings and limits: Patient CD4-sorted repertoires looked more clonal than healthy CD4+ repertoires, even without putative leukemic clones. Higher CD4+ than CD8+ T-LGLL clonality might reflect small sample size.

The CDR3 covers 16 residues. Germline lookup yields CDR1 LNHDA and CDR2 SQIVND (reference sequence). Trimming at V came to 6 bases and at J to 4 bases, leaving 9 bases not matched to a gene. The specimen sequenced was PBMCs. The clonotype comes from a woman between 70 and 85 years old with CD4+ T-cell large granular lymphocyte leukemia. The chain employs TRBV19 and TRBJ2-2; 9 nucleotides align to TRBD2. CDR3 sequence reads: CASRNLAGTTTGELFF. In DNA form, the CDR3 reads TGTGCCAGTAGGAATCTAGCGGGGACCACCACCGGGGAGCTGTTTTTT.